The present T cell receptor beta chain was sequenced within a study of blood T cells in healthy people across ages. Primed by a sample-barcoded 5' primer and a J-beta primer mix, a second PCR proceeded for about 7 to 11 cycles. MiXCR, applied by TCRdb to the 5' RACE reads, yields one record per CDR3 protein. The sample lists 760,000 or so distinct CDR3 sequences; around 25% were seen once. The study's findings and limits: Bulk PBMC profiling left naive and antigen-experienced comparisons inconclusive.

The CDR3 is 15 amino acids. The germline V gene encodes CDR1 LGHNT and CDR2 FRNRAP. Comments on this clonotype: The antigen remains undetermined.

These data also featured in a second study, about T cells of mothers and their children.

The chain joins TRBV12-5 to TRBJ2-1, with D tentatively TRBD1 or TRBD2 (7 bases each). The J call may be in error: the DNA end matches TRBJ2-7 better. The TCR sequence derives from a boy younger than 18 in good health. The sequenced sample was blood. The CDR3 sequence is CASGLSQGGAIEQYF. CDR3 nucleotide sequence: TGTGCTAGTGGTCTCTCCCAGGGGGGGGCTATCGAGCAGTACTTC.